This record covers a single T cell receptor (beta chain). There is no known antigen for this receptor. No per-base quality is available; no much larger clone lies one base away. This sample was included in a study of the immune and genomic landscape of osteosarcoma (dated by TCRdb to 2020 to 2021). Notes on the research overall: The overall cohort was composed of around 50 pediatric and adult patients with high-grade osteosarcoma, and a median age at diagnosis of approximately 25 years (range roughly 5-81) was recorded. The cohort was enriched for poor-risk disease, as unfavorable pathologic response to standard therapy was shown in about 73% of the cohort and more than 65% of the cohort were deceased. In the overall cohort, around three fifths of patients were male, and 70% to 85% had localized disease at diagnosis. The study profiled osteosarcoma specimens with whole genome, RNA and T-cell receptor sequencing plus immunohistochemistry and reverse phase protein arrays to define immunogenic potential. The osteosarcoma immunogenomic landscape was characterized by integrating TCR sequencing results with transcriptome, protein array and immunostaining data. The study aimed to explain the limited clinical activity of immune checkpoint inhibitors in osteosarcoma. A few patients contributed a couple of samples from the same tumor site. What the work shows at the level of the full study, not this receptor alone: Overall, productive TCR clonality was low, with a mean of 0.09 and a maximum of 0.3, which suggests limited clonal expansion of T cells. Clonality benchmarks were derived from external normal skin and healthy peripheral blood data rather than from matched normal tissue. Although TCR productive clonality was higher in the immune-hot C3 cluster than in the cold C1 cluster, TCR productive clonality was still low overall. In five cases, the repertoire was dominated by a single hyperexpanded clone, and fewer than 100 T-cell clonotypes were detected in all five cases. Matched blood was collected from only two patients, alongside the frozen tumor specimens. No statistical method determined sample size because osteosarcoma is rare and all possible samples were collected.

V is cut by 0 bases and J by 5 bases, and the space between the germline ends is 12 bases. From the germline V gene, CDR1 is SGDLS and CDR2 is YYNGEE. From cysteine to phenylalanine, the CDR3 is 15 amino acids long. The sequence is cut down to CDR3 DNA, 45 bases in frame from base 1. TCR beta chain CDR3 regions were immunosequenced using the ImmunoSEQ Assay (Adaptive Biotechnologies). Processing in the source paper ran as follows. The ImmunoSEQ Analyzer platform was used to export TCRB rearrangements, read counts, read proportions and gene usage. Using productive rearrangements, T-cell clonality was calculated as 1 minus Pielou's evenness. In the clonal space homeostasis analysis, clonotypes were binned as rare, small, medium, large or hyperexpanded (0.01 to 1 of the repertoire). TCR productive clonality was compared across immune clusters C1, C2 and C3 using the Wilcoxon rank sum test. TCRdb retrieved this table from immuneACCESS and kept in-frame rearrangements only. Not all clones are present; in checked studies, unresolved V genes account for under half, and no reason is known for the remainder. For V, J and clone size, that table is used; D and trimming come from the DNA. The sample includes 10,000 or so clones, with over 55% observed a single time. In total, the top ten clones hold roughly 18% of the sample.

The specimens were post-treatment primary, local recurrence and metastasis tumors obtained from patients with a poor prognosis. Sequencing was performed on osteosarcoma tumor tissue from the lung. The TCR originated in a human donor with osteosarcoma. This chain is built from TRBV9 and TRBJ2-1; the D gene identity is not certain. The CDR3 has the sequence CASSVGRWRNNEQFF. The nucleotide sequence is TGTGCCAGCAGCGTAGGCCGGTGGAGAAACAATGAGCAGTTCTTC.